The sequence of this TCR beta chain was determined in a study of blood T cell repertoires in COVID-19. The wider study: The United States, Italy and Spain provided the acute and convalescent COVID-19 samples. T cells, B-cell-depleted T cells, or PBMCs provided the cDNA or gDNA that served as material.

In the authors' methods: Amplifying reference gene primers gave estimates of nucleated cell counts. The table came from immunoSEQ multiplex PCR; TCRdb's copy has only in-frame clones and leaves some out. That table gives V, J and clone size, and the DNA gave D and trimming. In the table there are about 330,000 clones, 87% of which are singletons. The Seattle site enrolled patients during active infection and followed them longitudinally. This receptor was obtained from a man under 40 with COVID-19, enrolled during active disease. The specimen sequenced was peripheral blood.

As DNA, the CDR3 is TGTGCCAGCAGCCAAGAAGCCGCGAACTATGGCTACACCTTC. This sequence encodes CASSQEAANYGYTF. The chain is built from TRBV3-1 (or the pseudogene TRBV3-2) and TRBJ1-2, with unresolved D. The CDR3 totals 14 residues. Germline values: CDR1 LGHDT, CDR2 YNNKEL (reference sequence). V shed 0 bases and J shed 2 bases, with 7 bases lying between them.